These T cell receptor beta chains were read from a single sample in a study of OX40 agonist ivuxolimab in advanced cancers. Using immunoSEQ multiplex PCR, the repertoire was profiled, and TCRdb retains in-frame clones only, with some absent. The sample consists of about 65,000 clones, roughly 84% of them appearing once. The sample in question was CD4+ or CD8+ T cells sorted from blood, obtained in a trial of the OX40 agonist ivuxolimab. The receptors stem from an adult with an advanced solid tumor such as melanoma, head and neck, liver or kidney cancer. The CDR3 runs from the conserved cysteine through the conserved F or W. The order of the fields is V gene, J gene, CDR3 length, D gene, clone size, CDR3 protein, CDR3 DNA. D genes are given only for firm matches. The size of a clone is reported for some rows only, either as once, few or many, or as a class for expanded clones.

TRBV27	TRBJ2-5	11	.	once	CASKARETQYF	TGTGCCAGCAAGGCTCGAGAGACCCAGTACTTC
TRBV7-2	TRBJ2-3	12	.	.	CASSSRGDTQYF	TGTGCCAGCAGCTCCCGTGGGGATACGCAGTATTTT
TRBV6-1	TRBJ1-4	16	.	once	CASSEHRGRDNEKLFF	TGTGCCAGCAGTGAACATAGGGGCCGGGATAATGAAAAACTGTTTTTT
TRBV7-3	TRBJ2-2	15	.	.	CASSLRGRGAGELFF	TGTGCCAGCAGCCTACGGGGGCGCGGGGCCGGGGAGCTGTTTTTT
TRBV19	TRBJ1-5	14	.	.	CASRPDSSNQPQHF	TGTGCCAGTAGGCCGGACAGTAGCAATCAGCCCCAGCATTTT
TRBV7-8	TRBJ2-6	19	TRBD1	.	CASSLATGQGFSGANVLTF	TGTGCCAGCAGCTTAGCAACTGGACAGGGCTTCTCTGGGGCCAACGTCCTGACTTTC
TRBV9	TRBJ1-2	15	.	.	CASSVAQSGPYGYTF	TGTGCCAGCAGCGTAGCCCAGTCAGGGCCCTATGGCTACACCTTC
TRBV5-4	TRBJ1-1	15	TRBD1	.	CASSLNPGTGQEAFF	TGTGCCAGCAGCTTGAACCCCGGGACAGGCCAGGAAGCTTTCTTT
TRBV7-9	TRBJ1-2	11	.	.	CASSLDRGYTF	TGTGCCAGCAGCTTAGATAGGGGCTACACCTTC
TRBV11-3	TRBJ1-1	12	.	once	CASSSDGTEAFF	TGTGCCAGCAGCTCGGACGGGACTGAAGCTTTCTTT
TRBV18	TRBJ1-1	15	TRBD1	.	CASSPQGQGNTEAFF	TGTGCCAGCTCACCACAGGGACAGGGGAACACTGAAGCTTTCTTT
TRBV4-2	TRBJ2-7	15	.	.	CASSQDQGKPYEQYF	TGTGCCAGCAGCCAAGATCAGGGGAAGCCCTACGAGCAGTACTTC
TRBV5-1	TRBJ1-2	12	.	.	CASREANYGYTF	TGCGCCAGCAGGGAGGCTAACTATGGCTACACCTTC
TRBV5-8	TRBJ1-1	11	.	.	CASSLMTEAFF	TGTGCCAGCAGCTTAATGACTGAAGCTTTCTTT
TRBV2	TRBJ2-6	18	TRBD1	.	CASSNRDRVNTGANVLTF	TGTGCCAGCAGCAACCGGGACAGGGTAAACACTGGGGCCAACGTCCTGACTTTC
TRBV19	TRBJ1-1	13	.	.	CASSIPRNTEAFF	TGTGCCAGTAGTATACCGCGGAACACTGAAGCTTTCTTT
TRBV7-2	TRBJ2-3	14	TRBD1	.	CASSPDRGVDTQYF	TGTGCCAGCAGCCCAGACAGGGGTGTAGATACGCAGTATTTT
TRBV7-2	TRBJ1-4	14	.	.	CASSVTGIGEKLFF	TGTGCCAGCAGCGTTACAGGGATAGGTGAAAAACTGTTTTTT
TRBV6-5	TRBJ2-1	16	.	.	CASSLVGRGTLDEQFF	TGTGCCAGCAGTTTGGTGGGCAGGGGGACTTTAGATGAGCAGTTCTTC
TRBV27	TRBJ1-6	15	.	.	CASSPARLDNSPLHF	TGTGCCAGCAGTCCCGCTAGGTTAGATAATTCACCCCTCCACTTT
TRBV7-3	TRBJ1-1	13	.	.	CASSSVLGTEAFF	TGTGCCAGCAGCTCCGTGTTGGGCACTGAAGCTTTCTTT
TRBV7-3	TRBJ2-3	17	.	.	CASSGGFAGSTTDTQYF	TGTGCCAGCAGCGGAGGTTTTGCAGGTTCAACCACAGATACGCAGTATTTT
TRBV19	TRBJ1-4	14	.	.	CAVGRGIGSEKLFF	TGTGCCGTTGGGAGGGGGATCGGTTCCGAAAAACTGTTTTTT
TRBV19	TRBJ2-4	16	.	.	CASSTQRGRAKNIQYF	TGTGCCAGTAGTACCCAGAGAGGGCGCGCCAAAAACATTCAGTACTTC
TRBV6-5	TRBJ1-1	14	TRBD1	.	CASRQGAGNTEAFF	TGTGCCAGCAGACAGGGGGCGGGGAACACTGAAGCTTTCTTT
TRBV4-3	TRBJ1-2	14	.	.	CASSQGGPGYGYTF	TGCGCCAGCAGCCAAGGAGGTCCAGGGTATGGCTACACCTTC
TRBV7-2	TRBJ2-7	14	.	.	CASSRGGLVYEQYF	TGTGCCAGCAGCCGAGGGGGGTTGGTCTACGAGCAGTACTTC
TRBV7-2	TRBJ2-2	16	.	.	CASSLASQGGTGELFF	TGTGCCAGCAGCTTAGCGTCCCAGGGAGGAACCGGGGAGCTGTTTTTT
TRBV6-1	TRBJ2-3	15	.	.	CASRVKGGGTDTQYF	TGTGCCAGCAGGGTAAAGGGGGGGGGCACAGATACGCAGTATTTT